Listed below are T cell receptor beta chains from one sample, sequenced in a study of T cell responses to AZD1222 COVID-19 vaccine. Assay: immunoSEQ multiplex PCR; the TCRdb copy retains only in-frame clones and omits some. The table shows 170,000 or so clones, with 90% occurring only once. Sample: peripheral blood, taken on day 0 of AZD1222 vaccination. The source of these receptors is an adult in good health. The CDR3 runs from the conserved cysteine through the conserved F or W. A D gene is named only where the DNA matches it firmly. Size is omitted from some rows. Given values are once, few, many or a class for expanded clones.

v_gene	abundance	d_gene	j_gene	CDR3aa	CDR3nt
TRBV5-1	-	TRBD2	TRBJ2-3	CASARAEAGRGTDTQYF	TGCGCCAGCGCCCGGGCCGAGGCGGGGAGGGGCACAGATACGCAGTATTTT
TRBV9	-	-	TRBJ1-1	CASSPRVGVNTEAFF	TGTGCCAGCAGCCCAAGGGTGGGGGTGAACACTGAAGCTTTCTTT
TRBV6-5	-	-	TRBJ2-7	CASSYSGGSSYEQYF	TGTGCCAGCAGTTACTCGGGGGGTAGCTCCTACGAGCAGTACTTC
TRBV6-2/TRBV6-3	-	-	TRBJ2-7	CASSLGGSGSHEQYF	TGTGCCAGCAGTCTAGGGGGATCTGGAAGCCACGAGCAGTACTTC
TRBV9	-	-	TRBJ1-2	CASTGSLQGRGYGYTF	TGTGCCAGCACCGGTTCGCTTCAGGGGCGCGGGTATGGCTACACCTTC
TRBV6-1	-	-	TRBJ1-3	CASSASSGPSGNTIYF	TGTGCCAGCAGTGCAAGCTCCGGCCCCTCGGGAAACACCATATATTTT
TRBV2	-	-	TRBJ2-5	CASKEQGGYQETQYF	TGTGCCAGCAAGGAACAGGGGGGGTACCAAGAGACCCAGTACTTC
TRBV19	-	-	TRBJ2-1	CASSPLHNEQFF	TGTGCCAGTAGTCCCCTTCACAATGAGCAGTTCTTC
TRBV3-1/TRBV3-2	-	-	TRBJ2-1	CASSQVPAGSYNEQFF	TGTGCCAGCAGCCAAGTTCCAGCGGGCTCCTACAATGAGCAGTTCTTC
TRBV6-2/TRBV6-3	-	TRBD1	TRBJ2-7	CASSYLPTGGHEQYF	TGTGCCAGCAGTTACCTACCGACAGGGGGACACGAGCAGTACTTC
TRBV11-2	once	TRBD1	TRBJ2-1	CASQDRVLNEQFF	TGTGCCAGCCAGGACAGGGTGTTGAATGAGCAGTTCTTC
TRBV2	-	-	TRBJ1-2	CASRMDWGDGYTF	TGTGCCAGCAGGATGGATTGGGGGGACGGCTACACCTTC
TRBV2	-	-	TRBJ1-2	CASTEGGYGYTF	TGTGCCAGCACCGAAGGGGGGTATGGCTACACCTTC
TRBV27	-	-	TRBJ2-2	CASSLWRANTGELFF	TGTGCCAGCAGTTTATGGCGCGCGAACACCGGGGAGCTGTTTTTT
TRBV6-5	-	-	TRBJ2-7	CASSGGYEQYF	TGTGCCAGCTCTGGGGGCTACGAGCAGTACTTC
TRBV7-3	-	-	TRBJ2-5	CASSFGLGETQYF	TGTGCCAGCAGCTTCGGGCTAGGGGAGACCCAGTACTTC
TRBV6-6	-	TRBD1	TRBJ2-7	CASSLGSRDRLYEQYF	TGTGCCAGCAGCCTGGGGTCTCGGGACAGGTTGTACGAGCAGTACTTC
TRBV5-6	-	-	TRBJ1-6	CASSLGPGRDSPLHF	TGTGCCAGCAGCTTAGGTCCGGGGCGAGATTCACCCCTCCACTTT
TRBV7-9	-	-	TRBJ1-2	CASRPPRTYYGYTF	TGTGCCAGCAGACCCCCCCGGACCTACTATGGCTACACCTTC
TRBV28	-	-	TRBJ1-2	CASRGSIRTYGYTF	TGTGCCAGCAGAGGGTCCATTCGGACCTATGGCTACACCTTC
TRBV7-2	-	-	TRBJ2-3	CASSLQDTQYF	TGTGCCAGCAGCCTCCAAGATACGCAGTATTTT
TRBV5-4	-	-	TRBJ2-7	CASSFDSYEQYF	TGTGCCAGCAGCTTCGACTCCTACGAGCAGTACTTC
TRBV27	-	TRBD1	TRBJ2-3	CASSRGQARDPDTQYF	TGTGCCAGCAGTCGAGGACAGGCGAGGGATCCAGATACGCAGTATTTT
TRBV28	-	-	TRBJ2-1	CASSFDEQFF	TGTGCCAGCAGTTTCGATGAGCAGTTCTTC
TRBV6-4	-	-	TRBJ2-3	CASRTTNSKGTQYF	TGTGCCAGCCGCACGACTAACTCGAAGGGTACGCAGTATTTT
TRBV7-8	-	-	TRBJ1-4	CASSLAFRTTRREEKLFF	TGTGCCAGCAGCTTAGCTTTCCGGACAACCCGGCGGGAGGAAAAACTGTTTTTT
TRBV4-3	-	TRBD1	TRBJ1-2	CASSQSGQVVGYTF	TGCGCCAGCAGCCAATCGGGACAGGTCGTCGGCTACACCTTC
TRBV3-1/TRBV3-2	once	TRBD2	TRBJ2-7	CASSQERRGGQDEQYF	TGTGCCAGCAGCCAAGAAAGGCGGGGGGGCCAGGACGAGCAGTACTTC
TRBV12-3/TRBV12-4	-	-	TRBJ1-1	CASSYREGTEAFF	TGTGCCAGCAGTTATAGGGAGGGCACTGAAGCTTTCTTT
TRBV27	-	-	TRBJ1-5	CASSFMGHQPQHF	TGTGCCAGCAGTTTTATGGGGCATCAGCCCCAGCATTTT
TRBV7-3	-	-	TRBJ2-6	CASSRGAGANVLTF	TGTGCCAGCTCTAGGGGGGCCGGGGCCAACGTCCTGACTTTC
TRBV7-3	-	-	TRBJ1-2	CASSLRAGDGYTF	TGTGCCAGCAGCTTACGGGCAGGGGATGGCTACACCTTC
TRBV20-1	-	-	TRBJ2-5	CSAPHQETQYF	TGCAGTGCCCCGCACCAAGAGACCCAGTACTTC
TRBV10-2	once	TRBD2	TRBJ2-2	CASSEAGAAGELFF	TGCGCCAGCAGTGAGGCGGGAGCCGCCGGGGAGCTGTTTTTT
TRBV19	-	-	TRBJ1-6	CASSMGAANSPLHF	TGTGCCAGTAGTATGGGGGCAGCGAATTCACCCCTCCACTTT
TRBV5-1	-	TRBD2	TRBJ2-7	CASSPPGGGYEQYF	TGCGCCAGCAGCCCCCCGGGGGGTGGCTACGAGCAGTACTTC
TRBV11-3	-	TRBD2	TRBJ2-2	CASSSLAGGMNTGELFF	TGTGCCAGCAGCTCTCTAGCGGGGGGGATGAACACCGGGGAGCTGTTTTTT
TRBV12-3/TRBV12-4	-	-	TRBJ1-5	CASRVGRQPQHF	TGTGCCAGCAGGGTGGGGCGGCAGCCCCAGCATTTT
TRBV14	-	-	TRBJ1-4	CASSQDYGWSSYEKLFF	TGTGCCAGCAGCCAAGACTACGGATGGTCGTCGTATGAAAAACTGTTTTTT
TRBV6-5	-	-	TRBJ1-5	CASSSRPNQPQHF	TGTGCCAGCAGTTCTAGGCCCAATCAGCCCCAGCATTTT
TRBV19	-	-	TRBJ1-5	CASSLSGGQPQHF	TGTGCCAGTAGTCTCTCAGGCGGTCAGCCCCAGCATTTT
TRBV2	-	-	TRBJ1-5	CASSEWTTSNQPQHF	TGTGCCAGCAGTGAATGGACAACTAGCAATCAGCCCCAGCATTTT
TRBV3-1/TRBV3-2	once	-	TRBJ2-4	CASSQAGTMKNIQYF	TGTGCCAGCAGCCAAGCCGGGACCATGAAAAACATTCAGTACTTC
TRBV6-5	-	-	TRBJ1-1	CASSSLTAEAFF	TGTGCCAGCAGTTCCCTCACTGCTGAAGCTTTCTTT
TRBV27	-	-	TRBJ2-5	CASRKRTDRQETQYF	TGTGCCAGCAGAAAACGGACGGATCGACAAGAGACCCAGTACTTC
TRBV4-3	once	TRBD2	TRBJ2-3	CASSQDGGRTSGANTQYF	TGCGCCAGCAGCCAAGATGGGGGCAGGACTAGCGGGGCGAATACGCAGTATTTT
TRBV3-1/TRBV3-2	-	-	TRBJ2-3	CASSQVLLRAGADTQYF	TGTGCCAGCAGCCAAGTCCTCTTGCGGGCTGGAGCAGATACGCAGTATTTT
TRBV4-2	-	-	TRBJ1-2	CASSQSSLDSNYGYTF	TGTGCCAGCAGCCAATCCTCGCTCGACAGTAACTATGGCTACACCTTC
TRBV6-1	-	-	TRBJ1-1	CASSESGGRTEAFF	TGTGCCAGCAGTGAATCCGGGGGTAGAACCGAAGCTTTCTTT
TRBV6-6	-	-	TRBJ2-7	CASSPGHSYEQYF	TGTGCCAGCAGTCCGGGACACTCCTACGAGCAGTACTTC
TRBV30	-	TRBD1	TRBJ1-4	CAWSQGGTNEKLFF	TGTGCCTGGAGTCAGGGGGGAACTAATGAAAAACTGTTTTTT
TRBV7-9	-	TRBD1	TRBJ1-4	CASSTPGQGELFF	TGTGCCAGCAGCACCCCGGGACAGGGAGAACTGTTTTTT
TRBV9	-	-	TRBJ1-1	CASSPRTEHTEAFF	TGTGCCAGCAGCCCCCGGACAGAGCACACTGAAGCTTTCTTT